The rows below give T cell receptor beta chains drawn from one sample of a study of T-cell reconstitution after alpha-beta-depleted transplantation in children. A single record per CDR3 protein comes from TCRdb applying MiXCR to the PCR reads. The data contain hundreds of thousands of distinct CDR3 sequences, 24% of them singletons. The input for sequencing was PBMCs, mostly from graft donor cells, taken 360 days after TCRalphabeta/CD19-depleted stem cell transplant. All receptors come from a female patient younger than 10 who had a stem cell transplant for congenital amegakaryocytic thrombocytopenia, so the T cells may come from the graft donor. The CDR3 runs from the conserved cysteine through the conserved F or W. The D gene is left open where the match is weak. Some rows mark clone size as missing; the rest say once, few, many or name a class of expanded clone.

>NA|TRBJ1-3|TRBV6-5|NA
TGTGCCAGCAGTTACTCGAGTGGAGATCACTCTGGAAACACCATATATTTT
CASSYSSGDHSGNTIYF
>TRBD2|TRBJ2-3|TRBV7-2|few
TGTGCCAGCAGCTTACTAGCGGGAGGCTTCGATACGCAGTATTTT
CASSLLAGGFDTQYF
>TRBD2|TRBJ2-1|TRBV6-1|few
TGTGCCAGCAGGCCCGGACTAGCGTCCTACAATGAGCAGTTCTTC
CASRPGLASYNEQFF
>NA|TRBJ2-7|TRBV10-2|many
TGCGCCAGCAGTGATGTGAACGAGCAGTACTTC
CASSDVNEQYF
>NA|TRBJ2-7|TRBV7-2|NA
TGTGCCAGCAGCTTTGGGGTACGGTCCTACGAGCAGTACTTC
CASSFGVRSYEQYF
>NA|TRBJ2-1|TRBV27|NA
TGTGCCAGCAGTTCTACAATTGATGAGCAGTTCTTC
CASSSTIDEQFF
>NA|TRBJ1-1|TRBV7-9|NA
TGTGCCAGCAGCTCCACTGGGGGTCCTGAAGCTTTCTTT
CASSSTGGPEAFF
>NA|TRBJ2-2|TRBV25-1|many
TGTGCCAGCAGTGATATACCGGGCTACGGCGGGGAGCTGTTTTTT
CASSDIPGYGGELFF
>TRBD2|TRBJ2-3|TRBV5-1|NA
TGCGCCAGCAGCTTACCAGCGGGGGAGGCAGATACGCAGTATTTT
CASSLPAGEADTQYF
>TRBD2|TRBJ2-1|TRBV29-1|NA
TGCAGCGTCGCAAGGACTAGCGGGGGGAATGAGCAGTTCTTC
CSVARTSGGNEQFF
>NA|TRBJ1-2|TRBV3-1|many
TGTGCCAGCAGCGTTCGCGGGTACTATGGCTACACCTTC
CASSVRGYYGYTF
>NA|TRBJ2-1|TRBV12-3/TRBV12-4|few
TGTGCCAGCACTATAGGTGGCCTCTACAATGAGCAGTTCTTC
CASTIGGLYNEQFF
>TRBD1|TRBJ1-5|TRBV7-9|NA
TGTGCCAGCAGCTTATACAGGGGGCAAGCGGGATATCAGCCCCAGCATTTT
CASSLYRGQAGYQPQHF
>TRBD1|TRBJ2-5|TRBV27|NA
TGTGCCAGCAGTTCCCAGGGGGCGTGGGAGACCCAGTACTTC
CASSSQGAWETQYF
>TRBD1|TRBJ2-5|TRBV20-1|NA
TGCAGTGCTAGAGAAGGGACAGCGCAAGAGACCCAGTACTTC
CSAREGTAQETQYF
>TRBD2|TRBJ2-5|TRBV20-1|NA
TGCAGTGCTGAATCTGAGCCGTCTAGCGGCGCGCAGACCCAGTACTTC
CSAESEPSSGAQTQYF
>NA|TRBJ1-4|TRBV6-1|NA
TGTGCCAGCAGGAGACACGGGATGGGGACTAATGAAAAACTGTTTTTT
CASRRHGMGTNEKLFF
>NA|TRBJ1-4|TRBV3-1|NA
TGTGCCAGCAGCCAAGGCCGAAATGAAAAACTGTTTTTT
CASSQGRNEKLFF
>NA|TRBJ1-1|TRBV29-1|NA
TGCAGCGTTGAGGCAAAGGAAGCTTTCTTT
CSVEAKEAFF
>NA|TRBJ2-7|TRBV4-1|many
TGCGCCAGCAGCCAACTACAGGGCTCCTACGAGCAGTACTTC
CASSQLQGSYEQYF
>TRBD2|TRBJ2-1|TRBV29-1|few
TGCAGCGCCACGCGGACTAGCGGGTCAGATAATGAGCAGTTCTTC
CSATRTSGSDNEQFF
>TRBD2|TRBJ2-1|TRBV2|NA
TGTGCCAGCAGATGGGGTCCCAGCGGGAACGATGAGCAGTTCTTC
CASRWGPSGNDEQFF
>TRBD2|TRBJ2-3|TRBV6-2/TRBV6-3|few
TGTGCCAGCAGTTACTCCTACTCTAGCGGGAGGGCTAGCACAGATACGCAGTATTTT
CASSYSYSSGRASTDTQYF
>NA|TRBJ2-5|TRBV29-1|NA
TGCAGCGTTGTTTCAGAACTCCAAGAGACCCAGTACTTC
CSVVSELQETQYF
>NA|TRBJ1-4|TRBV20-1|NA
TGCAGTGCTAGGACACCTTCGGATGAAAAACTGTTTTTT
CSARTPSDEKLFF
>NA|TRBJ2-5|TRBV6-1|NA
TGTGCCAGCAGCCGCGGTCTTATCGGGTACCAAGAGACCCAGTACTTC
CASSRGLIGYQETQYF
>TRBD2|TRBJ2-1|TRBV5-1|NA
TGCGCCAGCAGCTTGGTACCGGGACTAGCGGGGGGGCCATTCTCCTACAATGAGCAGTTCTTC
CASSLVPGLAGGPFSYNEQFF
>NA|TRBJ2-2|TRBV11-1|NA
TGTGCCAGCAGCTTCACCCTGGGGGGATATACGAACACCGGGGAGCTGTTTTTT
CASSFTLGGYTNTGELFF
>TRBD2|TRBJ2-5|TRBV4-2|NA
TGTGCCATCAGCCATTATAGCGGGGCAACGTACCAAGAGACCCAGTACTTC
CAISHYSGATYQETQYF
>NA|TRBJ2-7|TRBV3-1|few
TGTGCCAGCAGCCAAGTAGTCGGCTCCTACGAGCAGTACTTC
CASSQVVGSYEQYF